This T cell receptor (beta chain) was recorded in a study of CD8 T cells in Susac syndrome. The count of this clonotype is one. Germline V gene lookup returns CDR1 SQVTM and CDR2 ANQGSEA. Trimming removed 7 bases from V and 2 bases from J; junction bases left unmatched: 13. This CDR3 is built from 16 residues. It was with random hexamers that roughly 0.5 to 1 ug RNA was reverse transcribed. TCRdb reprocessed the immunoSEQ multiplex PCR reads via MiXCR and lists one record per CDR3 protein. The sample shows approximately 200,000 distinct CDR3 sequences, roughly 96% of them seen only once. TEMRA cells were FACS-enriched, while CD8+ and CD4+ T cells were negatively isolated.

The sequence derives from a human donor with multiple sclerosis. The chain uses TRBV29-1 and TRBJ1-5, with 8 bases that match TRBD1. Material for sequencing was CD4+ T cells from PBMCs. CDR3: CSASDATGEGNQPQHF. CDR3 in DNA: TGCAGCGCCTCCGACGCGACAGGGGAGGGCAATCAGCCCCAGCATTTT.